One and the same sample provided the 18 T cell receptor beta chains below, sequenced in a study of shared clonotypes between healthy human individuals (dated by TCRdb to about 2020). Library generation was performed with the immunoSEQ multiplex PCR assay. Imported from immuneACCESS, the table was reduced by TCRdb to in-frame sequences with V and J called. These copies leave out some clones; in studies compared against another copy, an unresolved V gene accounts for under half, and the cause of the remainder is not known. The sample table lists approximately 2,000,000 clones, roughly 90% of them with a count of one. Of the sample, approximately 0.39% falls within the top ten clones. Specimen: naive CD4+ T cells from PBMCs. The sample's cell subset or site label is to be understood as: CD45RA+ positively selected. The receptors originated from a young man in good health. Some clones in this sample may be carry-over from other donors' samples.

In the case of this clone: The same CDR3 arises from other DNA sequences in this sample as well. The chain carries TRBV7-9 and TRBJ1-3, with TRBD1 as a possible D gene (6 bases). The CDR3 spans 12 residues. V lost 3 bases and J 7 bases, leaving 7 bases between the germline ends. The germline CDR1 and CDR2 sequences are SEHNR and FQNEAQ (reference sequence). The CDR3 DNA sequence: TGTGCCAGCAGCTTTGGGGGCAACACCATATATTTT. Protein product: CASSFGGNTIYF.

About this clone itself: The sample carries other DNA sequences with the same CDR3. The chain uses TRBV11-2 and TRBJ2-7; D remains unclear. There are 13 residues in the CDR3. Trimming removed 0 bases at V and 1 base at J, with 4 bases between. The germline CDR1 and CDR2 sequences are SGHAT and FQNNGV. CDR3 sequence reads: CASSLDSSYEQYF. The CDR3 DNA is TGTGCCAGCAGCTTAGACAGTTCCTACGAGCAGTACTTC.

V and J are TRBV28 and TRBJ1-1; D is perhaps TRBD1 (5 bases). The CDR3 contains 15 residues. Looked up from germline, CDR1 is MDHEN and CDR2 is SYDVKM. V was clipped by 1 base and J by 1 base, with 10 bases between them. This CDR3 reads CASSLLGVGNTEAFF. The CDR3 DNA is TGTGCCAGCAGTTTATTGGGGGTCGGGAACACTGAAGCTTTCTTT.

Remarks on this clone: Other DNA sequences in this specimen translate into the identical CDR3. The gene calls are TRBV28 and TRBJ2-6; D assignment may be TRBD1 or TRBD2 (5 bases each). V lost 5 bases and J 2 bases, leaving 10 bases between the germline ends. This CDR3 is 15 amino acids long. Germline CDR1 MDHEN, CDR2 SYDVKM. CDR3 residues: CASSPQGAGANVLTF. In nucleotides, the CDR3 is TGTGCCAGCAGTCCCCAGGGAGCTGGGGCCAACGTCCTGACTTTC.

This clone was counted a single time. The V gene is TRBV9, the J gene TRBJ2-4; 9 bases align to TRBD2. This CDR3 spans 16 amino acids. V was pared by 0 bases and J by 2 bases, with 3 bases of the junction left unmatched. Germline V gene lookup returns CDR1 SGDLS and CDR2 YYNGEE. CDR3 residues: CASSVGSSGTKNIQYF. For the CDR3, the DNA is TGTGCCAGCAGCGTAGGTTCTAGCGGGACCAAAAACATTCAGTACTTC.

This rearrangement joins TRBV21-1 to TRBJ2-7; TRBD1 is the table's D call, not checked against the DNA. TRBV21-1 is listed as a pseudogene. The length of the CDR3 is 15 residues. CDR3 in DNA: TGTGCCAGCAGCCTCGGGACAGGGGGCATCTACGAGCAGTACTTC. It translates to CASSLGTGGIYEQYF.

The genes are TRBV18 and TRBJ2-1, with 10 bases matching TRBD2. The CDR3 length is 15 residues. V shed 4 bases, J shed 7 bases, and the junction held 7 bases outside the gene matches. Germline V lookup: CDR1 KGHSH, CDR2 LQKENI. Written as DNA, the CDR3 is TGTGCCAGCTCACGACTCCAGCGGGAGGGAAATGAGCAGTTCTTC. Residues: CASSRLQREGNEQFF.

The chain is built from TRBV5-1 and TRBJ1-2; 10 nucleotides line up with TRBD1. Germline V gene sequence: CDR1 SGHRS, CDR2 YFSETQ. This CDR3 contains 15 residues. Unmatched junction bases numbered 5, after V lost 0 bases and J lost 6 bases. In DNA, the CDR3 is TGCGCCAGCAGCTTGGATGGACAGGGGGGAGATGGCTACACCTTC. Encoded protein: CASSLDGQGGDGYTF.

The J gene is TRBJ2-4, the V gene TRBV18; tentatively, D is TRBD2 (5 bases). V was pared by 0 bases and J by 0 bases, with 15 bases between. The CDR3 has 18 amino acids. Germline V lookup: CDR1 KGHSH, CDR2 LQKENI. CDR3: CASSPPFGVGLAKNIQYF. CDR3 nucleotides: TGTGCCAGCTCACCACCGTTCGGGGTAGGACTAGCCAAAAACATTCAGTACTTC.

This clone was seen only a few times. Other DNA variants within this sample encode the same CDR3. V is TRBV9 and J is TRBJ1-1, with TRBD1 matching 7 bases. This CDR3 contains 14 residues. Trimming at V came to 0 bases and at J to 2 bases, leaving 1 base not matched to a gene. Germline CDR1 SGDLS, CDR2 YYNGEE. CDR3 bases: TGTGCCAGCAGCGTAGGACAGGGTAACACTGAAGCTTTCTTT. This encodes CASSVGQGNTEAFF.

This clone has just one count. The V gene is TRBV18, the J gene TRBJ2-1, with D perhaps TRBD2 (6 bases). The CDR3 spans 16 residues. The germline gives CDR1 KGHSH, CDR2 LQKENI. Between the trimmed V and J ends, which lost 3 bases and 7 bases, there was a span of 19 bases. The CDR3 DNA sequence: TGTGCCAGCTCACCTACGGCTAGCGTCTCGAAAAATGAGCAGTTCTTC. This codes for CASSPTASVSKNEQFF.

V gene TRBV6-1 combines with J gene TRBJ1-2; TRBD1 matches at 7 bases. This CDR3 region has 14 residues. In germline, CDR1 is MNHNS, CDR2 SASEGT. After removal of 1 base from V and 6 bases from J, the junction contained 5 bases not matched to a gene. The CDR3 sequence is CASSEGNRGNGYTF. CDR3 bases: TGTGCCAGCAGTGAAGGGAACAGGGGAAATGGCTACACCTTC.

The chain combines TRBV27 with TRBJ2-7; D ambiguous. The germline V and J ends were trimmed by 3 bases and 4 bases, with 22 bases remaining between them. The CDR3 covers 17 residues. Germline V lookup: CDR1 MNHEY, CDR2 SMNVEV (reference sequence). The CDR3 DNA reads TGTGCCAGCAGTTTTAGTAAACCGAATAAGGGAATATACGAGCAGTACTTC. Encoded protein: CASSFSKPNKGIYEQYF.

The gene calls are TRBV5-1 and TRBJ2-1, with TRBD1 matching 11 bases. With 5 bases clipped from V and 6 bases from J, the junction kept 7 bases outside the gene matches. Germline V CDR1 and CDR2: SGHRS, YFSETQ. This CDR3 has 15 residues. The CDR3 is CASSPPGTGGNEQFF. CDR3 DNA sequence: TGCGCCAGCAGTCCCCCCGGGACAGGGGGCAATGAGCAGTTCTTC. Filled out from reference TRBV5-1 and TRBJ2-1, the complete variable domain reads KAGVTQTPRYLIKTRGQQVTLSCSPISGHRSVSWYQQTPGQGLQFLFEYFSETQRNKGNFPGRFSGRQFSNSRSEMNVSTLELGDSALYLCASSPPGTGGNEQFFGPGTRLTVL.

This rearrangement joins TRBV7-2 to TRBJ2-3, with a weak D call TRBD2 (7 bases). Trimming left V 2 bases short and J 5 bases short, with 11 bases between. The CDR3 consists of 14 residues. Germline V gives CDR1 SGHTA, CDR2 FQGNSA. Here the CDR3 reads CASSLRGGLDTQYF. The CDR3 nucleotides are TGTGCCAGCAGCTTAAGGGGGGGACTAGATACGCAGTATTTT.

The chain is built from TRBV5-8 and TRBJ2-1; D is possibly TRBD2 (6 bases). CDR3 size: 14 residues. Germline V gene data show CDR1 as SGHTS and CDR2 as YDEGEE. V was cut by 0 bases and J by 2 bases, with 6 bases left in between. CDR3 bases: TGTGCCAGCAGCTTGGAGCGGGCCTACAATGAGCAGTTCTTC. It translates to CASSLERAYNEQFF.

This clone was seen just once. The rearrangement uses TRBV7-3 and TRBJ2-3; 9 nucleotides agree with TRBD2. V trimming: 5 bases; J trimming: 0 bases; junction bases outside the gene matches: 6. CDR1 is SGHTA and CDR2 is FQGTGA in the germline V gene. This CDR3 contains 16 residues. DNA for the CDR3: TGTGCCAGCAGCCCCTCAACTAGCGGGAGCACAGATACGCAGTATTTT. Translated, it gives CASSPSTSGSTDTQYF.

The CDR3 protein is CASSPRSRGASQPQHF. DNA of the CDR3: TGTGCCAGCTCCCCCCGGTCTAGAGGGGCAAGTCAGCCCCAGCATTTT. This sequence joins TRBV28 and TRBJ1-5, with D possibly being TRBD1 (5 bases). V shed 8 bases and J shed 6 bases, with 23 bases lying between them. Germline V gene lookup returns CDR1 MDHEN and CDR2 SYDVKM. This CDR3 is 16 amino acids long.